This TCR beta chain was profiled in a study of blood T cell repertoires in COVID-19. Study summary: Sites across the United States, Italy and Spain contributed samples from acute and convalescent COVID-19. Nucleic acid was either cDNA or gDNA, and it came from T cells, B-cell-depleted T cells, or PBMCs.

Repertoires were generated with immunoSEQ multiplex PCR, while TCRdb's copy carries only in-frame clones and drops some. The sample has around 330,000 clones; around 89% are singletons. V gave up 2 bases and J gave up 9 bases; unmatched junction bases: 10. This CDR3 spans 15 amino acids. CDR1 is ENHRY, CDR2 SYGVKD, per germline. The rearrangement joins TRBV10-3 to TRBJ2-1, with TRBD2 matching 7 bases. The TCR sequence derives from a woman between 50 and 59 years old with active or convalescent COVID-19. Sequencing was done on a sample of peripheral blood. Here the CDR3 DNA reads TGTGCCATCAGTGAGATAGCGGGCCTCTGGTTTGAGCAGTTCTTC. This sequence encodes CAISEIAGLWFEQFF.